The 26 T cell receptor beta chains listed next were all sequenced from one sample in a study of molecular identifiers for immune sequencing clone quantification. MiXCR was run by TCRdb on the PCR reads, yielding one entry per CDR3 protein. The table records 90,000 or so distinct CDR3 sequences, more than 20% of them present only once. Source material: naive CD8+ T cells from blood, with Jurkat cell RNA spiked in. Specified subset: FACS-sorted CD8+CD4-CCR7+CD45RA+ naive T cells. All receptors come from a human donor in good health. Some libraries in this study had Jurkat cell RNA spiked in.

The table lists this clonotype with a few counts. The chain is built from TRBV19 and TRBJ2-2, with 7 positions matching TRBD2. This CDR3 has 15 amino acids. The germline V gene encodes CDR1 LNHDA and CDR2 SQIVND (reference sequence). V dropped 4 bases and J dropped 5; count of bases not matched to a gene: 7. The CDR3 region has the DNA TGTGCCAGTAGTACGTGGCGGGAGATGACCGGGGAGCTGTTTTTT. The encoded protein is CASSTWREMTGELFF.

The chain combines TRBV20-1 with TRBJ2-5, with D maybe TRBD2 (5 bases). CDR3 length equals 15 residues. V lost 3 bases and J 1 base, leaving 15 bases between the germline ends. CDR1 and CDR2 from the germline V gene are DFQATT and SNEGSKA (reference sequence). CDR3 residues: CSARTEERLQETQYF. CDR3 in DNA: TGCAGTGCTAGGACGGAGGAGAGGCTCCAAGAGACCCAGTACTTC.

Details on this clonotype: This may come from a read error, since a much larger clone is one base off. Lacking the conserved final phenylalanine or tryptophan, this CDR3 likely reflects a read error. The rearrangement links TRBV19 to TRBJ2-7; 8 positions agree with TRBD2. The V and J ends lost 3 bases and 6 bases, in that order; junction bases with no gene match: 7. The CDR3 loop spans 14 amino acids. Germline CDR1 LNHDA, CDR2 SQIVND (reference sequence). The CDR3 DNA reads as TGTGCCAGTAGTATTACCGGGACTAGTAGCGAGCAGTACCTC. It yields the protein CASSITGTSSEQYL.

This clonotype was seen repeatedly, ten times or more. The V call is TRBV24-1, the J call TRBJ2-2; D is tentatively TRBD1 or TRBD2 (5 bases each). CDR3 size: 16 residues. The V gene's germline CDR1 is KGHDR and CDR2 SFDVKD. The V gene lost 3 bases and the J gene lost 2 bases, with 12 bases spanning the gap. CDR3 coding DNA: TGTGCCACCAGTGATAAGGGACGGCCAAACACCGGGGAGCTGTTTTTT. Translation: CATSDKGRPNTGELFF.

Remarks on this clonotype: This clone may be a read error of a much larger clone one base away. The V and J genes are TRBV12-3 or TRBV12-4 and TRBJ2-3; tentative D call: TRBD1 (5 bases). The CDR3 consists of 14 residues. CDR3 in amino acids: CASSSGHRTGTQYF. CDR3 nucleotide sequence: TGTGCCAGCAGTTCAGGACACCGCACAGGTACGCAGTATTTT.

This clonotype was recorded at least ten times. The chain is built from TRBV11-2 and TRBJ2-3; unclear D gene. V lost 3 bases, J lost 5 bases, and 9 bases lay in between. This CDR3 spans 13 amino acids. The germline gives CDR1 SGHAT, CDR2 FQNNGV. CDR3 region: CASSFPLEDTQYF. Written as DNA, the CDR3 is TGTGCCAGCAGCTTCCCTCTCGAAGATACGCAGTATTTT. Together with reference TRBV11-2 and TRBJ2-3, the CDR3 gives the full variable domain: EAGVAQSPRYKIIEKRQSVAFWCNPISGHATLYWYQQILGQGPKLLIQFQNNGVVDDSQLPKDRFSAERLKGVDSTLKIQPAKLEDSAVYLCASSFPLEDTQYFGPGTRLTVL.

This clonotype was picked up many times. This chain uses TRBV7-9 with TRBJ2-5; 8 bases map to TRBD1. The V gene's germline CDR1 is SEHNR and CDR2 FQNEAQ (reference sequence). CDR3 length: 14 residues. With 5 bases clipped from V and 7 bases from J, the junction kept 9 bases outside the gene matches. In nucleotides, the CDR3 is TGTGCCAGCAGCCCAGGACAGGGCGAAGGGACCCAGTACTTC. It is translated as CASSPGQGEGTQYF.

The rearrangement uses TRBV24-1 and TRBJ2-1; possibly TRBD1 or TRBD2 for D (5 bases each). Trimming stripped 7 bases from V and 8 bases from J, with 11 bases between. The germline V gene encodes CDR1 KGHDR and CDR2 SFDVKD. This CDR3 contains 12 residues. CDR3 DNA: TGTGCCACCAGGGGGGATGTGGATGAGCAGTTCTTC. Translating it yields CATRGDVDEQFF.

A note on this clonotype: A read error is possible here, since a much larger clone lies one base away. The chain is built from TRBV7-9 and TRBJ2-3; D tentatively reads TRBD1 or TRBD2 (6 bases each). The CDR3 length is 15 residues. Germline values: CDR1 SEHNR, CDR2 FQNEAQ (reference sequence). V shed 7 bases and J shed 2 bases, with 16 bases lying between them. Written as DNA, the CDR3 is TGTGCCAGCAATCTAGGAGGGGGAGTCACAGATACGCAGTATTTT. Its translation is CASNLGGGVTDTQYF.

The chain carries TRBV7-2 and TRBJ2-7, with D perhaps TRBD1 (5 bases). Germline values: CDR1 SGHTA, CDR2 FQGNSA. This CDR3 has 14 residues. Between the trimmed V and J ends, which lost 4 bases and 3 bases, there was a span of 13 bases. The CDR3: CASSSDIAYYEQYF. In DNA form, the CDR3 reads TGTGCCAGCAGCTCGGACATTGCCTACTACGAGCAGTACTTC.

As regards this clonotype: Given a much more abundant clone one base away, this may be a read error. The chain is built from TRBV15 and TRBJ1-1; 8 positions agree with TRBD1. This CDR3 spans 15 amino acids. CDR1 and CDR2 (germline): LNHNV, YYDKDF (reference sequence). V gave up 0 bases and J gave up 3 bases; unmatched junction bases: 3. This CDR3 reads CATSRDDRGDTEAFF. As DNA, the CDR3 is TGTGCCACCAGCAGAGACGACAGGGGAGACACTGAAGCTTTCTTT.

The gene calls are TRBV20-1 and TRBJ2-2, with no clear D. This CDR3 is 13 amino acids long. In germline, CDR1 is DFQATT, CDR2 SNEGSKA (reference sequence). Trimming removed 7 bases at V and 0 bases at J, with 9 bases between. CDR3 loop: CSGLNANTGELFF. CDR3 bases: TGCAGTGGACTCAACGCGAACACCGGGGAGCTGTTTTTT.

The table lists this clonotype with many counts. The V and J genes are TRBV12-3 or TRBV12-4 and TRBJ1-1; TRBD1 might be the D (5 bases). The CDR3 is 16 residues long. Trimming cost V 6 bases and J 7 bases, with 24 bases left between them. In DNA form, the CDR3 reads TGTGCCAGCAGGCTCCCGGGACCCCCGAAGGTGGGTGAAGCTTTCTTT. It codes for CASRLPGPPKVGEAFF.

The rearrangement joins TRBV5-1 to TRBJ2-2, with D perhaps given as TRBD1 or TRBD2 (5 bases each). This CDR3 has 15 residues. The germline V gene encodes CDR1 SGHRS and CDR2 YFSETQ. Deletions cut 4 bases from V and 8 bases from J, with 18 bases between. This chain's CDR3 is CASSPGTSSTGELFF. CDR3 nucleotide sequence: TGCGCCAGCAGCCCCGGGACCTCGTCTACTGGGGAGCTGTTTTTT. Full variable domain (remainder filled in from reference TRBV5-1 and TRBJ2-2): KAGVTQTPRYLIKTRGQQVTLSCSPISGHRSVSWYQQTPGQGLQFLFEYFSETQRNKGNFPGRFSGRQFSNSRSEMNVSTLELGDSALYLCASSPGTSSTGELFFGEGSRLTVL.

This clonotype was observed a few times. Possible read error: a much larger clone is one base away. The rearrangement uses TRBV28 and TRBJ2-7, with D possibly TRBD1 on 6 matching bases. The germline V gene encodes CDR1 MDHEN and CDR2 SYDVKM. The CDR3 sequence is 13 residues long. CDR3 bases: TGTGCCAGCAGTCCAACAGGGTCCTACGAGCAGTGCTTC. Its protein product is CASSPTGSYEQCF.

This clonotype was observed many times. The V call is TRBV29-1, the J call TRBJ1-2; the match to TRBD1 covers 7 bases. Losses at the gene ends were 0 bases for V and 3 bases for J; bases not matched to a gene: 4. There are 14 residues in the CDR3. Per germline, CDR1 SQVTM and CDR2 ANQGSEA. CDR3 nucleotide sequence: TGCAGCGTTGAAGACGGGACAGCGTACTATGGCTACACCTTC. This sequence encodes CSVEDGTAYYGYTF.

This clonotype was picked up a small number of times. The J gene is TRBJ1-4, the V gene TRBV5-5, with D unresolved. This CDR3 comprises 15 residues. V was trimmed by 6 bases and J by 0 bases, leaving 12 bases between them. The germline V gene has CDR1 SGHKS and CDR2 YYEKEE (reference sequence). The DNA of the CDR3 is TGTGCCAGCACACATAACAGCGCAACTAATGAAAAACTGTTTTTT. It specifies CASTHNSATNEKLFF.

This clonotype was seen repeatedly, ten times or more. The chain recombines TRBV7-9 with TRBJ2-7, with 10 bases fitting TRBD2. Per the germline V gene, CDR1 is SEHNR and CDR2 is FQNEAQ (reference sequence). The CDR3 contains 13 residues. Unmatched junction bases numbered 2, after V lost 4 bases and J lost 5 bases. The CDR3 region has the DNA TGTGCCAGCAGCTCGGGGACTAGCGACGAGCAGTACTTC. Translated: CASSSGTSDEQYF. The full variable domain, with the rest looked up from reference TRBV7-9 and TRBJ2-7, is DTGVSQNPRHKITKRGQNVTFRCDPISEHNRLYWYRQTLGQGPEFLTYFQNEAQLEKSRLLSDRFSAERPKGSFSTLEIQRTEQGDSAMYLCASSSGTSDEQYFGPGTRLTVT.

This chain links TRBV2 with TRBJ2-2; a weak D match, TRBD1 (6 bases). The length of the CDR3 is 13 residues. Germline CDR1 is SNHLY and CDR2 is FYNNEI. V lost 6 bases to trimming and J lost 14 bases, with 19 bases between them. CDR3 nucleotide sequence: TGTGCCAGCAGCTATACTGGGGACACCCGTCTGTTTTTT. Its protein product is CASSYTGDTRLFF.

The rearrangement uses TRBV4-3 and TRBJ1-3; D is unresolved. CDR1 and CDR2 (germline): LGHNA, YSLEER. This CDR3 contains 15 residues. Trimming stripped 0 bases from V and 0 bases from J, with 6 bases between. The CDR3 here is CASSQDPNSGNTIYF. Here the CDR3 DNA reads TGCGCCAGCAGCCAAGATCCGAACTCTGGAAACACCATATATTTT.

As regards this clonotype: A much larger clone differs by one base, so this may be a read error. Since the CDR3 does not end with the conserved phenylalanine or tryptophan, this likely comes from a read error. The chain links TRBV6-1 to TRBJ1-1; D is possibly TRBD1 (6 bases). The V end was cut by 6 bases, the J end by 1 base, with 12 bases between. Germline V lookup: CDR1 MNHNS, CDR2 SASEGT. The CDR3 runs 14 residues. CDR3 protein: CASSYRTENTEAFS. The CDR3 nucleotides read TGTGCCAGCAGCTATAGGACAGAGAACACTGAAGCTTTCTCT.

This chain connects TRBV6-2 or TRBV6-3 to TRBJ2-7; maybe TRBD2 (6 bases). CDR3 size: 16 residues. V lost 7 bases, J lost 1 base, and 20 bases lay in between. Germline CDR1 MNHEY, CDR2 SVGEGT. The CDR3 loop reads CASTISLIGRSYEQYF. The CDR3 bases are TGTGCCAGCACCATTTCTCTTATAGGGAGGTCCTACGAGCAGTACTTC.

This clonotype was seen repeatedly, ten times or more. The chain carries TRBV5-4 and TRBJ2-3, with 7 bases fitting TRBD2. V dropped 2 bases and J dropped 3; count of bases not matched to a gene: 6. The CDR3 sequence is 15 residues long. Looked up from germline, CDR1 is SGHNT and CDR2 is YYREEE (reference sequence). The CDR3 DNA reads TGTGCCAGCAGCTTAAAAGGGGAGGGTACAGATACGCAGTATTTT. Amino acid sequence: CASSLKGEGTDTQYF.

This rearrangement joins TRBV30 to TRBJ2-7; D call uncertain. CDR1 is GTSNPN, CDR2 SVGIG, per germline (reference sequence). The CDR3 extends over 13 amino acids. The V gene lost 6 bases and the J gene lost 2 bases, with 14 bases spanning the gap. This CDR3 is CACTRDTTYEQYF. DNA for the CDR3: TGTGCCTGTACCCGAGACACCACCTACGAGCAGTACTTC.

In its sample, this clonotype was seen many times. The V and J genes are TRBV6-6 and TRBJ2-7, with D possibly being TRBD1 or TRBD2 (5 bases each). The CDR3 totals 16 residues. V lost 0 bases, J lost 2 bases, and 14 bases lay in between. Germline V CDR1 and CDR2: MNHNY, SVGAGI (reference sequence). The CDR3 bases are TGTGCCAGCAGTTACTCGCTCGGGACGGAAGCCTACGAGCAGTACTTC. Translation: CASSYSLGTEAYEQYF.

This clonotype occurred many times. The chain recombines TRBV7-9 with TRBJ2-7; D is undetermined. V was pared by 3 bases and J by 3 bases, with 15 bases between. CDR1 and CDR2 from the germline V gene are SEHNR and FQNEAQ (reference sequence). CDR3 length: 15 residues. The DNA of the CDR3 is TGTGCCAGCAGCTTCCAGGCCCGTCCAGACTACGAGCAGTACTTC. Amino acids: CASSFQARPDYEQYF.